The clone carrying this T cell receptor (beta chain) was seen repeatedly, ten times or more. The record originates from a study of blood T cells in healthy people across ages. As for the study in general: Per every two T cells, about one barcoded beta molecule was captured by template switching.

Russia was home to the donors, healthy Caucasian individuals aged about 6 to 90. Primed by a sample-barcoded 5' primer and a J-beta primer mix, a second PCR proceeded for 7 to 11 cycles. TCRdb independently ran MiXCR on the 5' RACE reads; one entry per CDR3 protein. The sample shows about 840,000 distinct CDR3 sequences, about 27% of them seen only once. These data were likewise used in another study, on T cells of mothers and their children.

The TCR sequence derives from a woman in her forties in good health. The specimen sequenced was blood.

CDR3 coding DNA: TGTGCCAGCAGCAACCTCCAGGGGCACAACGAGCAGTACTTC. Translating it yields CASSNLQGHNEQYF. This sequence joins TRBV11-2 and TRBJ2-7; TRBD1 is a possible D gene (6 bases). The germline V gene has CDR1 SGHAT and CDR2 FQNNGV. This CDR3 is 14 amino acids long. V lost 5 bases and J lost 5, with 16 bases in between.